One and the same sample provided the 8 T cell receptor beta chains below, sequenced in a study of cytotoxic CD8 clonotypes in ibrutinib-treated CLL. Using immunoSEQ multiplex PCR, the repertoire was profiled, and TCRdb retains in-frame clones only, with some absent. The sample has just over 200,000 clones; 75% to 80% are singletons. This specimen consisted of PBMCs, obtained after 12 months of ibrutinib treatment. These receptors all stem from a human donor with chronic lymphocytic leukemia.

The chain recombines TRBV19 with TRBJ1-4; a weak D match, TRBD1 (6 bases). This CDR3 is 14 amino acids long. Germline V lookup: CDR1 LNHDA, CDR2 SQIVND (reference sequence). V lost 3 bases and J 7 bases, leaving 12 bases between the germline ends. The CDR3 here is CASSITGYPEKLFF. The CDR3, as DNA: TGTGCCAGTAGTATCACAGGGTATCCTGAAAAACTGTTTTTT.

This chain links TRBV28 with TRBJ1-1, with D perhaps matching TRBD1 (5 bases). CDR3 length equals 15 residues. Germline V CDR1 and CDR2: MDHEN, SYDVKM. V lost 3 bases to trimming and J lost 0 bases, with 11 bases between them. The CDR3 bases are TGTGCCAGCAGTTTGCCACGACAGTTGAACACTGAAGCTTTCTTT. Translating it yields CASSLPRQLNTEAFF.

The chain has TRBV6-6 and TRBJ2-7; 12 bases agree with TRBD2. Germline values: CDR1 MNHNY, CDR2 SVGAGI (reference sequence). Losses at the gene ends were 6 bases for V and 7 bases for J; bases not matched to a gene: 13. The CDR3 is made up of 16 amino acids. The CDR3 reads CASSTPLAGGPVEQYF. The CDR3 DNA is TGTGCCAGCAGCACCCCCCTAGCGGGAGGGCCAGTTGAGCAGTACTTC.

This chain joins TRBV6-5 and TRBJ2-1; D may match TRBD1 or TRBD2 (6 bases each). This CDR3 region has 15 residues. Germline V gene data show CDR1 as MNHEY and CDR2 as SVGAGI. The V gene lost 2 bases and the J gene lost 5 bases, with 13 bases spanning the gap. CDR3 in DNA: TGTGCCAGCAGTTACAGTACTCGGGGGCACAATGAGCAGTTCTTC. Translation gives CASSYSTRGHNEQFF.

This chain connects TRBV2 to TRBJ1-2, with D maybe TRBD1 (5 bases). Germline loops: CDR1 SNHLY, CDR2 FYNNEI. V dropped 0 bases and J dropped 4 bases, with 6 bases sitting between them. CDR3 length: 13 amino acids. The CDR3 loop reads CASSEATGYGYTF. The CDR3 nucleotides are TGTGCCAGCAGTGAAGCCACAGGCTATGGCTACACCTTC.

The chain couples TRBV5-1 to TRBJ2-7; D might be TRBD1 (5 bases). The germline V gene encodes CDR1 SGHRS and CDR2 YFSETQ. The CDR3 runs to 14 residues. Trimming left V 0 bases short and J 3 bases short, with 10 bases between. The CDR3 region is CASSLEGVFYEQYF. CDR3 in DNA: TGCGCCAGCAGCTTGGAAGGGGTCTTCTACGAGCAGTACTTC.

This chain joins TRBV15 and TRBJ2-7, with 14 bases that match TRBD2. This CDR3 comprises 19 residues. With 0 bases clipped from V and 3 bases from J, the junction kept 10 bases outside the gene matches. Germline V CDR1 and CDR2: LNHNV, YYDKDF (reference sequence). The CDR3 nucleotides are TGTGCCACCAGCAGAGAAAGACTAGCGGGAGGGCGTATACTCTACGAGCAGTACTTC. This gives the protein CATSRERLAGGRILYEQYF.

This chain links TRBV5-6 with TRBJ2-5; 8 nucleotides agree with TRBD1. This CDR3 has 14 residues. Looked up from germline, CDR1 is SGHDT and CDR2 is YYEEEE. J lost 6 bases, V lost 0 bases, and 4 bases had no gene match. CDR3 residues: CASSLVQGAQTQYF. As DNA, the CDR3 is TGTGCCAGCAGCTTGGTGCAGGGGGCACAGACCCAGTACTTC.